Described below is a single TCR beta chain sequence and its context. The antigen is undetermined. The sample is drawn from a study of cytomegalovirus exposure and HLA in healthy donors. Whole-study results and caveats: In most subjects, TCR beta sequences reportedly gave accurate predictions of HLA-A and HLA-B alleles. A list of around 160 TCR beta chains associated with cytomegalovirus was given. In a later analysis, TCR beta V- and J-gene trimming was associated with a missense DCLRE1C variant. Presence/absence results assume similar sequencing depth per donor, which may not hold.

PCR was performed using 60 Vbeta and 13 Jbeta primers. Clones were sequenced by immunoSEQ multiplex PCR, and TCRdb holds only the in-frame ones, with some missing. The profile shows about 130,000 clones, around three quarters of them singletons. The CDR3 runs to 12 residues. CDR1 is MDHEN and CDR2 is SYDVKM in the germline V gene. V lost 8 bases to trimming and J lost 7 bases, with 12 bases between them. The sequenced material came from PBMCs. This clonotype was obtained from a woman aged 55-69 years in good health and CMV-seropositive. This rearrangement joins TRBV28 to TRBJ2-1; possible D gene TRBD2, 6 bases. The CDR3: CASCGTGNEQFF. CDR3 DNA: TGTGCCAGCTGCGGGACTGGAAATGAGCAGTTCTTC.